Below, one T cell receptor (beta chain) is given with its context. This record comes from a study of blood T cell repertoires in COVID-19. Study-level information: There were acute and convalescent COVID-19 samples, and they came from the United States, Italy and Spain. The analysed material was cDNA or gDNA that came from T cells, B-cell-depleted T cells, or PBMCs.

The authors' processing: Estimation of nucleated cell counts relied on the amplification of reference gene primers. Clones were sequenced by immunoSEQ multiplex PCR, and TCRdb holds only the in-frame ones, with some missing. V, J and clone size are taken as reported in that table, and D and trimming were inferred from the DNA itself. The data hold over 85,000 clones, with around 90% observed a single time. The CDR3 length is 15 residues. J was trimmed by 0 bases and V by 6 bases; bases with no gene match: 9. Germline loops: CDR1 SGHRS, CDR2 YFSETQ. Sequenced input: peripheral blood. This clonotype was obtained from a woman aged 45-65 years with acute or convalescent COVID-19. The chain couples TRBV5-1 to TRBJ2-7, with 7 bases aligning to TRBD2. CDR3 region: CASNPSGGSSYEQYF. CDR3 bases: TGCGCCAGCAACCCTTCTGGCGGGAGCTCCTACGAGCAGTACTTC.